The text below deals with one T cell receptor beta chain. Its antigen remains unknown. This sample was taken from a study of vaccination effects on CD4 cells after COVID-19. Ahead of sequencing, the ViraFEST assay grew antigen-specific CD4+ T cells using viral peptide pools. Scientists isolated CD4+ T cells after a roughly 10-day culture period ended. Participants got two doses of BNT162b2 or mRNA-1273 vaccine. Nucleocapsid antibodies were negative in the vaccine recipients, who had never had SARS-CoV-2 infection. A few million PBMC were placed in each well, which was supplemented with approximately 10 IU/ml IL-2 and approximately 10 ug/ml peptides. Sequenced by immunoSEQ multiplex PCR; TCRdb stores in-frame clones only, minus some. Among tens of thousands of clones listed, roughly 72% were seen once. Broader study findings: Pronounced clonal contraction occurred in clones induced by infection and by vaccine late after vaccination.

The clonotype originates from a human donor who received a COVID-19 vaccine. The source material was CD4+ T cells from PBMCs cultured with HCoV-229E spike peptides, sampled after COVID-19 vaccination.

The CDR3 bases are TGTGCCACCAGTGATCTCAAAGCCTCCACAGATACGCAGTATTTT. This codes for CATSDLKASTDTQYF. The J gene is TRBJ2-3, the V gene TRBV24-1; the D is unclear. Germline V gives CDR1 KGHDR, CDR2 SFDVKD. Between the trimmed V and J ends, which lost 3 bases and 2 bases, there was a span of 11 bases. The CDR3 contains 15 residues.